This T cell receptor beta chain was obtained from a study of cytomegalovirus exposure and HLA in healthy donors. For this clone: What it binds is unknown.

The CDR3 extends over 12 amino acids. CDR1 and CDR2 (germline): MNHEY, SVGAGI. The junction had 7 bases not matched to a gene; V was cut back by 6 bases and J by 11 bases. General observations from the study: For cytomegalovirus status, the classifier reportedly gave diagnoses with high specificity and sensitivity. The productive fraction for most TCR beta V segments was about 90% or about 30% in an earlier analysis. When analyzed later, a missense DCLRE1C variant was found to be linked to TCR beta V- and J-gene trimming.

The PCR employed 60 Vbeta primers together with 13 Jbeta primers. In the original analysis: Later, roughly 86 million unique TCR beta chains were counted in an analysis, and 8.5 million to 13 million of them were shared. Sequencing used immunoSEQ multiplex PCR; TCRdb keeps in-frame clones, though not all of them. Clone size and the V and J calls come from that table; the DNA yielded D and trimming. The sample has about 160,000 clones, 81% seen once. This TCR derives from a woman under 30 in good health and CMV-seronegative. The V gene is TRBV6-5, the J gene TRBJ2-4, with 7 nucleotides matching TRBD1. The specimen was PBMCs. The CDR3 loop is CASSPRTGVQYF. In nucleotides, the CDR3 is TGTGCCAGCAGCCCTCGAACAGGGGTTCAGTACTTC.